The 32 T cell receptor beta chains below were found in one sample sequenced in a study of T cell changes during pregnancy in multiple sclerosis. Some clones are missing from TCRdb's copy, which holds only in-frame ones; the method was immunoSEQ multiplex PCR. The repertoire includes tens of thousands of clones, 80% to 95% of them detected once, and about 0.9% sits in the top ten. The source was peripheral blood, collected in the first trimester of pregnancy. The receptors come from a female donor with multiple sclerosis, enrolled in a pregnancy study.

Here the CDR3 DNA reads TGTGCCAGCAGCCAGTCGAATAACTATGGCTACACCTTC. Translation: CASSQSNNYGYTF. The rearrangement links TRBV7-2 to TRBJ1-2; D is ambiguous. V was cut by 5 bases and J by 1 base, with 8 bases left in between. Germline V gene sequence: CDR1 SGHTA, CDR2 FQGNSA. This CDR3 is built from 13 residues.

This clone was seen a single time. V and J are TRBV4-3 and TRBJ2-6; D might be TRBD1 (6 bases). V was clipped by 5 bases and J by 0 bases, with 14 bases between them. Germline assignment: CDR1 LGHNA and CDR2 YSLEER. CDR3 length: 17 residues. The CDR3 spells CASSNADSFSGANVLTF. CDR3 sequence (DNA): TGCGCCAGCAGCAACGCGGACAGCTTCTCTGGGGCCAACGTCCTGACTTTC.

The chain links TRBV29-1 to TRBJ2-3; 11 nucleotides agree with TRBD1. The CDR3 extends over 16 amino acids. The J segment lost 3 bases and the V segment lost 1 base, leaving 6 bases of the junction unmatched. The germline V gene encodes CDR1 SQVTM and CDR2 ANQGSEA. Written as DNA, the CDR3 is TGCAGCGTTGAAGGAGAGGGGACAGGGGGAACAGATACGCAGTATTTT. It encodes CSVEGEGTGGTDTQYF.

The chain uses TRBV2 and TRBJ1-4; D gene unclear. The germline V gene has CDR1 SNHLY and CDR2 FYNNEI. The CDR3 runs to 15 residues. V was clipped by 6 bases and J by 1 base, with 12 bases between them. CDR3 amino acids: CASSERGITNEKLFF. The CDR3 DNA reads as TGTGCCAGCAGCGAACGAGGGATAACTAATGAAAAACTGTTTTTT.

This clone occurred once. The gene calls are TRBV7-8 and TRBJ2-7; D remains unclear. In germline, CDR1 is SGHVS, CDR2 FQNEAQ. V was trimmed by 2 bases and J by 4 bases, leaving 9 bases between them. This CDR3 has 13 residues. The CDR3 protein is CASSLRIAYEQYF. The CDR3 nucleotides are TGTGCCAGCAGCTTAAGGATAGCATACGAGCAGTACTTC.

This sequence joins TRBV11-2 and TRBJ2-3, with D possibly matching TRBD2 (5 bases). The CDR3 runs 16 residues. Germline CDR1 and CDR2: SGHAT and FQNNGV. Trimming stripped 2 bases from V and 4 bases from J, with 16 bases between. This CDR3 is CASSLRERPLADTQYF. The DNA of the CDR3 is TGTGCCAGCAGCTTAAGGGAGCGGCCATTAGCAGATACGCAGTATTTT.

This sequence joins TRBV18 and TRBJ1-1; D perhaps matches TRBD1 (5 bases). The V gene lost 5 bases and the J gene lost 6 bases, with 10 bases spanning the gap. This CDR3 region has 12 residues. Germline V CDR1 and CDR2: KGHSH, LQKENI. CDR3 residues: CASSGGEAEAFF. The CDR3 DNA reads TGTGCCAGCTCAGGGGGGGAAGCTGAAGCTTTCTTT.

The sample holds many counts of this clone. The chain is built from TRBV4-3 and TRBJ2-7; unclear D gene. Germline CDR1 LGHNA, CDR2 YSLEER. V gave up 4 bases and J gave up 1 base, with 5 bases separating them. The CDR3 has 12 residues. The CDR3 DNA follows: TGCGCCAGCAGCCCTAGATCCTACGAGCAGTACTTC. It codes for CASSPRSYEQYF.

This chain connects TRBV5-6 to TRBJ1-5; D call uncertain. Germline V gene data show CDR1 as SGHDT and CDR2 as YYEEEE. Trimming cost V 0 bases and J 4 bases, with 8 bases left between them. This CDR3 contains 14 residues. DNA of the CDR3: TGTGCCAGCAGCTTGGCCGCAACAAATCAGCCCCAGCATTTT. This codes for CASSLAATNQPQHF.

The chain links TRBV25-1 to TRBJ2-6; 7 bases match TRBD2. This CDR3 comprises 17 residues. After removal of 3 bases from V and 2 bases from J, the junction contained 7 bases not matched to a gene. Germline V gives CDR1 MGHDK, CDR2 SYGVNS. The CDR3 is CASSEGEGSAGANVLTF. The CDR3 DNA is TGTGCCAGCAGTGAGGGGGAGGGTTCGGCTGGGGCCAACGTCCTGACTTTC. Full variable domain (missing parts from reference TRBV25-1 and TRBJ2-6): EADIYQTPRYLVIGTGKKITLECSQTMGHDKMYWYQQDPGMELHLIHYSYGVNSTEKGDLSSESTVSRIRTEHFPLTLESARPSHTSQYLCASSEGEGSAGANVLTFGAGSRLTVL.

This chain links TRBV5-4 with TRBJ2-2; 7 bases match TRBD2. Losses at the gene ends were 2 bases for V and 8 bases for J; bases not matched to a gene: 9. The CDR3 has 15 residues. Per germline, CDR1 SGHNT and CDR2 YYREEE (reference sequence). Here the CDR3 reads CASSFQRGSEGELFF. CDR3 sequence (DNA): TGTGCCAGCAGCTTCCAGCGGGGCTCCGAGGGGGAGCTGTTTTTT. The variable domain in full, with the rest retrieved from reference TRBV5-4 and TRBJ2-2, is ETGVTQSPTHLIKTRGQQVTLRCSSQSGHNTVSWYQQALGQGPQFIFQYYREEENGRGNFPPRFSGLQFPNYSSELNVNALELDDSALYLCASSFQRGSEGELFFGEGSRLTVL.

The chain couples TRBV7-2 to TRBJ1-2, with D possibly being TRBD1 (6 bases). The CDR3 spans 14 residues. Looked up from germline, CDR1 is SGHTA and CDR2 is FQGNSA. Trimming left V 1 base short and J 2 bases short, with 8 bases between. CDR3 DNA: TGTGCCAGCAGCTTAGGGGGGGGCAACTATGGCTACACCTTC. Translating gives CASSLGGGNYGYTF.

The chain has TRBV18 and TRBJ2-4, with 7 positions matching TRBD2. V was pared by 3 bases and J by 1 base, with 12 bases of the junction left unmatched. This CDR3 comprises 18 residues. Per the germline V gene, CDR1 is KGHSH and CDR2 is LQKENI. The CDR3 sequence is CASSPVAGQLRAKNIQYF. The CDR3 region has the DNA TGTGCCAGCTCACCGGTAGCGGGCCAACTAAGGGCCAAAAACATTCAGTACTTC.

Details on this clone: In the same sample, other DNA sequences code for this CDR3. The genes are TRBV6-5 and TRBJ1-3, with TRBD1 matching 7 bases. The trim removed 0 bases at V and 2 bases at J, leaving 4 bases unmatched. The CDR3 runs 16 residues. Germline-derived CDR1 and CDR2 are MNHEY and SVGAGI. The CDR3 loop is CASSYSTGRPGNTIYF. In DNA form, the CDR3 reads TGTGCCAGCAGTTACTCGACAGGGAGGCCTGGAAACACCATATATTTT.

The chain uses TRBV9 and TRBJ1-6; 9 bases match TRBD1. Trimming at V came to 0 bases and at J to 6 bases, leaving 4 bases not matched to a gene. The germline gives CDR1 SGDLS, CDR2 YYNGEE. CDR3 length: 16 residues. CDR3 sequence reads: CASSVGGTGPNSPLHF. The CDR3 nucleotides read TGTGCCAGCAGCGTAGGGGGGACAGGGCCTAATTCACCCCTCCACTTT.

This clone was recorded only once. J is TRBJ2-3 and V is TRBV6-1; 7 nucleotides agree with TRBD1. This CDR3 is 16 amino acids long. The V and J ends lost 4 bases and 0 bases, in that order; junction bases with no gene match: 7. Germline lookup yields CDR1 MNHNS and CDR2 SASEGT. CDR3 in DNA: TGTGCCAGCAGTGTGACAGGGAAAACTAGCACAGATACGCAGTATTTT. Residues: CASSVTGKTSTDTQYF.

The genes are TRBV4-3 and TRBJ2-7; possible D gene TRBD2, 5 bases. The CDR3 covers 13 residues. Per germline, CDR1 LGHNA and CDR2 YSLEER. Trimming took off 0 bases at V and 7 bases at J, with 10 bases between the two ends. CDR3 coding DNA: TGCGCCAGCAGCCAAGAGGGAGTGGGGGAGCAGTACTTC. It translates to CASSQEGVGEQYF.

This sequence joins TRBV4-1 and TRBJ1-1; perhaps TRBD1 as D (6 bases). Germline lookup yields CDR1 MGHRA and CDR2 YSYEKL. The CDR3 spans 14 residues. V was clipped by 3 bases and J by 4 bases, with 12 bases between them. The CDR3 is CASSQGTGSTEAFF. CDR3 in DNA: TGCGCCAGCAGCCAGGGTACAGGGTCCACTGAAGCTTTCTTT.

The rearrangement links TRBV27 to TRBJ2-3, with TRBD2 as a possible D gene (5 bases). Deletions cut 2 bases from V and 2 bases from J, with 14 bases between. Germline V gene data show CDR1 as MNHEY and CDR2 as SMNVEV (reference sequence). The CDR3 covers 16 residues. This CDR3 is CASSLRTAGLTDTQYF. DNA for the CDR3: TGTGCCAGCAGTTTACGGACGGCCGGACTCACAGATACGCAGTATTTT.

This chain connects TRBV7-3 to TRBJ1-2; TRBD1 matches 8 bases. The trim removed 5 bases at V and 4 bases at J, leaving 9 bases unmatched. The CDR3 length is 15 residues. Germline V lookup: CDR1 SGHTA, CDR2 FQGTGA. Here the CDR3 DNA reads TGTGCCAGCAGCCCTGGACAGGGCCTAAGCTATGGCTACACCTTC. As protein: CASSPGQGLSYGYTF.

This chain uses TRBV19 with TRBJ2-5; no clear D gene. CDR1 and CDR2 (germline): LNHDA, SQIVND (reference sequence). The CDR3 has 13 amino acids. With 4 bases removed from V and 1 base from J, the gap between germline ends came to 7 bases. In DNA, the CDR3 is TGTGCCAGTAGTAGATACAGCCAAGAGACCCAGTACTTC. Its translation: CASSRYSQETQYF.

The chain joins TRBV6-1 to TRBJ1-5; D is unresolved. V was cut by 0 bases and J by 4 bases, with 7 bases left in between. CDR3 size: 14 residues. Germline V gene data show CDR1 as MNHNS and CDR2 as SASEGT. This CDR3 is CASSEASFNQPQHF. CDR3 coding DNA: TGTGCCAGCAGTGAAGCGAGCTTTAATCAGCCCCAGCATTTT.

This chain links TRBV7-9 with TRBJ2-1; 13 bases are a match to TRBD2. The CDR3 sequence is 16 residues long. Germline CDR1 SEHNR, CDR2 FQNEAQ (reference sequence). With 2 bases clipped from V and 8 bases from J, the junction kept 6 bases outside the gene matches. The CDR3 DNA reads as TGTGCCAGCAGCTTAATCAGGACTAGCGGGGGTGATGAGCAGTTCTTC. Translation gives CASSLIRTSGGDEQFF. The full variable domain, in which reference TRBV7-9 and TRBJ2-1 provide the parts outside the CDR3, is DTGVSQNPRHKITKRGQNVTFRCDPISEHNRLYWYRQTLGQGPEFLTYFQNEAQLEKSRLLSDRFSAERPKGSFSTLEIQRTEQGDSAMYLCASSLIRTSGGDEQFFGPGTRLTVL.

The chain employs TRBV5-1 and TRBJ2-2; TRBD1 aligns across 7 bases. The CDR3 length is 14 residues. V trimming: 7 bases; J trimming: 6 bases; junction bases outside the gene matches: 9. Germline V gene data show CDR1 as SGHRS and CDR2 as YFSETQ. The CDR3: CASRVTGHAGELFF. CDR3 DNA sequence: TGCGCCAGCCGGGTGACAGGGCATGCCGGGGAGCTGTTTTTT.

For the CDR3, the DNA is TGTGCCAGCAGCTCCCGGGGGGGCGCGCAGACCCAGTACTTC. It translates to CASSSRGGAQTQYF. This sequence joins TRBV7-2 and TRBJ2-5; 8 bases are shared with TRBD2. This CDR3 has 14 residues. Trimming took 4 bases from V and 6 from J; bases not matched to a gene: 7. Germline CDR1 is SGHTA and CDR2 is FQGNSA. The full variable domain, completed using reference TRBV7-2 and TRBJ2-5, is GAGVSQSPSNKVTEKGKDVELRCDPISGHTALYWYRQSLGQGLEFLIYFQGNSAPDKSGLPSDRFSAERTGGSVSTLTIQRTQQEDSAVYLCASSSRGGAQTQYFGPGTRLLVL.

The rearrangement joins TRBV7-3 to TRBJ2-6; 9 bases are shared with TRBD1. The J segment lost 1 base and the V segment lost 2 bases, leaving 3 bases of the junction unmatched. This CDR3 is built from 17 residues. Germline V gives CDR1 SGHTA, CDR2 FQGTGA. CDR3 amino acids: CASSLRTGASGANVLTF. In DNA form, the CDR3 reads TGTGCCAGCAGCTTACGGACAGGGGCTTCTGGGGCCAACGTCCTGACTTTC.

J is TRBJ2-2 and V is TRBV11-3; no clear D. This CDR3 comprises 12 residues. The germline V gene has CDR1 SGHNT and CDR2 YENEEA. V was pared by 5 bases and J by 2 bases, with 3 bases between. The CDR3 bases are TGTGCCAGCAGCACTAACACCGGGGAGCTGTTTTTT. This sequence encodes CASSTNTGELFF. Using reference TRBV11-3 and TRBJ2-2 for the parts outside the CDR3, the full variable domain is EAGVVQSPRYKIIEKKQPVAFWCNPISGHNTLYWYLQNLGQGPELLIRYENEEAVDDSQLPKDRFSAERLKGVDSTLKIQPAELGDSAVYLCASSTNTGELFFGEGSRLTVL.

The rearrangement links TRBV7-2 to TRBJ2-7; 14 bases map to TRBD2. V was pared by 5 bases and J by 5 bases, with 11 bases of the junction left unmatched. This CDR3 has 17 amino acids. Germline CDR1 SGHTA, CDR2 FQGNSA. CDR3 residues: CASSPGLAGGAPNEQYF. In nucleotides, the CDR3 is TGTGCCAGCAGCCCCGGACTAGCGGGGGGAGCCCCCAACGAGCAGTACTTC.

The chain links TRBV6-5 to TRBJ1-6; the D gene is possibly TRBD1 (5 bases). Germline lookup yields CDR1 MNHEY and CDR2 SVGAGI. This CDR3 is 16 amino acids long. V gave up 0 bases and J gave up 6 bases, with 12 bases separating them. Here the CDR3 DNA reads TGTGCCAGCAGTTACTCGAGTGGGGCCGGTAATTCACCCCTCCACTTT. Its protein product is CASSYSSGAGNSPLHF.

J is TRBJ1-1 and V is TRBV6-5, with 9 bases identical to TRBD1. The CDR3 spans 14 residues. CDR1 is MNHEY, CDR2 SVGAGI, per germline. V trimming: 6 bases; J trimming: 4 bases; junction bases outside the gene matches: 6. The CDR3 nucleotides read TGTGCCAGCAGCGCCCGGGACAGGGCCACTGAAGCTTTCTTT. It translates to CASSARDRATEAFF.

The chain uses TRBV9 and TRBJ2-1; 8 bases agree with TRBD2. The CDR3 sequence is 14 residues long. From germline, CDR1 is SGDLS and CDR2 YYNGEE. J gave up 9 bases and V 0 bases, and 5 bases lay outside the gene matches. The CDR3 coding sequence is TGTGCCAGCAGCGTAGAGGGACTAGTCGTTGAGCAGTTCTTC. Encoded protein: CASSVEGLVVEQFF.

This sequence joins TRBV10-3 and TRBJ1-5; D is possibly TRBD1 (6 bases). The germline CDR1 and CDR2 sequences are ENHRY and SYGVKD. The CDR3 contains 14 residues. V lost 2 bases and J lost 7, with 12 bases in between. The CDR3 protein is CAISEKAGEQPQHF. The CDR3 region has the DNA TGTGCCATCAGTGAGAAGGCAGGGGAGCAGCCCCAGCATTTT.